A selection of T cell receptor beta chains follows, all from one sample in a study of cytomegalovirus exposure and HLA in healthy donors. Clones were read by immunoSEQ multiplex PCR, and TCRdb kept only the in-frame ones, dropping some. In the table there are 95,000 to 150,000 clones, 73% of which are singletons. The sequenced material came from PBMCs. The receptors originated from a man in his sixties in good health and CMV-seropositive. CDR3s include the opening cysteine and the closing phenylalanine or tryptophan. D genes are given only for firm matches. The listing skips clone size in some rows; elsewhere it reads once, few, many or a size class.

TRBV5-1	TRBJ1-2	-	-	TGCGCCAGCAGCTTACAGGGAGCTAACTATGGCTACACCTTC	CASSLQGANYGYTF
TRBV2	TRBJ2-2	-	TRBD2	TGTGCCAGCAAGGCGGGGGGGAACACCGGGGAGCTGTTTTTT	CASKAGGNTGELFF
TRBV5-4	TRBJ2-3	once	-	TGTGCCAGCAGCTCCAGACTGATCACAGATACGCAGTATTTT	CASSSRLITDTQYF
TRBV18	TRBJ1-2	-	TRBD1	TGTGCCAGCTCACCCGACAGGGACGGGTATGGCTACACCTTC	CASSPDRDGYGYTF
TRBV2	TRBJ2-7	-	-	TGTGCCAGCAGTGTTTTAGAGGTATCGTGGGAGCAGTACTTC	CASSVLEVSWEQYF
TRBV7-9	TRBJ1-3	few	-	TGTGCCAGCAGCTTCCTTGTGGCAGGAATCTCTGGAAACACCATATATTTT	CASSFLVAGISGNTIYF
TRBV19	TRBJ2-3	few	-	TGTGCCAGTAGTATAAGGAGGGGGCCCGGGGATACGCAGTATTTT	CASSIRRGPGDTQYF
TRBV19	TRBJ2-2	-	-	TGTGCCAGTAGTATAGCTGCGCGTACCGGGGAGCTGTTTTTT	CASSIAARTGELFF
TRBV28	TRBJ2-7	-	-	TGTGCCAGCAGTTCAGGGACAACCTATGTCGGGGAGCAGTACTTC	CASSSGTTYVGEQYF
TRBV9	TRBJ1-3	-	-	TGTGCCAGCAGCGTATACGGTCCTGGAAACACCATATATTTT	CASSVYGPGNTIYF
TRBV9	TRBJ2-2	-	-	TGTGCCAGCAGCCCCGCCCAGCGGTCATACACCGGGGAGCTGTTTTTT	CASSPAQRSYTGELFF
TRBV27	TRBJ2-7	-	-	TGTGCCAGCAGTTTCGTCGGCGAGCAGTACTTC	CASSFVGEQYF
TRBV5-4	TRBJ2-1	-	-	TGTGCCAGCAGCTTCGAGGGTCGGAATGAGCAGTTCTTC	CASSFEGRNEQFF
TRBV7-3	TRBJ2-1	few	-	TGTGCCAGCAGCTTAAATCCCCGGGGGAATGAGCAGTTCTTC	CASSLNPRGNEQFF
TRBV2	TRBJ2-2	-	TRBD1	TGTGCCAGCCTTGCCGGGACAGGGGGCTACACCGGGGAGCTGTTTTTT	CASLAGTGGYTGELFF
TRBV5-1	TRBJ1-1	-	TRBD1	TGCGCCAGCAGCTTAGGACAGGGCGGCGAGGCTTTCTTT	CASSLGQGGEAFF
TRBV7-2	TRBJ2-1	-	-	TGTGCCAGCAGCTTAGGGAGTGTTCATGAGCAGTTCTTC	CASSLGSVHEQFF
TRBV7-2	TRBJ1-6	-	-	TGTGCCAGCACCCTATGGTCCCCTGAGGCTAATTCACCCCTCCACTTT	CASTLWSPEANSPLHF
TRBV10-1	TRBJ2-1	-	-	TGCGCCAGCAGTGACCAGGGGCAATTTAATGAGCAGTTCTTC	CASSDQGQFNEQFF
TRBV28	TRBJ2-7	few	TRBD1	TGTGCCAGCAACCCTGACAGGGGGCTCTACGAGCAGTACTTC	CASNPDRGLYEQYF
TRBV5-1	TRBJ2-5	-	-	TGCGCCAGCAGCTTGGCGGTCTCTCGAGGGCTGGAGGAGACCCAGTACTTC	CASSLAVSRGLEETQYF
TRBV30	TRBJ2-3	-	-	TGTGCCTGGAGTGGGGGCAGGGCCGATTCTTATACGCAGTATTTT	CAWSGGRADSYTQYF
TRBV4-1	TRBJ1-1	once	-	TGCGCCAGCAGCCAAGGCGAGGCAGCGACGAACACTGAAGCTTTCTTT	CASSQGEAATNTEAFF